This T cell receptor (beta chain) was identified during a study of T cells in Graves' hyperthyroidism and ophthalmopathy. The CDR3 regions of TCR beta were amplified from RNA transcripts. The study used the HTBI primer set for a first-round RT-PCR of the TCR CDR3. TCRdb passed the multiplex PCR reads through MiXCR, listing each CDR3 protein once. The table lists 600,000 to 850,000 distinct CDR3 sequences, roughly 20% of them singletons. This clonotype was seen ten or more times. V gave up 4 bases and J gave up 4 bases; unmatched junction bases: 10. Germline CDR1 and CDR2: LNHNV and YYDKDF (reference sequence). The CDR3 is made up of 16 amino acids.

The receptor's source is a woman aged 45-60 years with Graves' hyperthyroidism that later progressed to Graves' ophthalmopathy. The rearrangement joins TRBV15 to TRBJ2-7; TRBD1 agrees at 10 bases. The specimen sequenced was blood. The CDR3 reads CATSISNRDRGYEQYF. The CDR3 coding sequence is TGTGCCACCAGCATCTCAAACCGGGACAGGGGATACGAGCAGTACTTC.